This T cell receptor beta chain was sequenced in a study of T cell clonality in common variable immunodeficiency. V was pared by 4 bases and J by 6 bases, with 12 bases between. Germline V gives CDR1 KGHSH, CDR2 LQKENI. CDR3 length equals 13 residues. General observations from the study: Compared with controls, CVID subjects had fewer shared TCRbeta clones. Fewer deletions and N-nucleotide insertions were reportedly seen in common variable immunodeficiency TCR beta sequences. The cause of increased CVID clonality remains unclear without subpopulation sequencing. Links between repertoire features and CVID complications were heterogeneity-limited.

This clone has at least ten counts. No antigen is known for it. Coverage ceases 3 residues before the CDR3 finishes, and the germline J gene fills in the end. The table came from immunoSEQ multiplex PCR; TCRdb's copy has only in-frame clones and leaves some out. The sample holds 25,000 to 35,000 clones, and no clone turns up only once. The source of this sequence is a human donor with common variable immunodeficiency. The sample taken for sequencing was peripheral blood mononuclear cells. The chain employs TRBV18 and TRBJ1-2; weak D call: TRBD1 (6 bases). The CDR3 sequence: CASSRETGDGYTF. CDR3 bases read: TGTGCCAGCTCACGTGAGACAGGAGATGGC.